This is a list of T cell receptor beta chains from one sample in a study of cytomegalovirus exposure and HLA in healthy donors. Clones were read by immunoSEQ multiplex PCR, and TCRdb kept only the in-frame ones, dropping some. The sample has about 170,000 clones; 60% to 85% are singletons. Sequencing was carried out using PBMCs. These receptors came from a female donor in good health and CMV-seronegative. CDR3s include the opening cysteine and the closing phenylalanine or tryptophan. A D gene is named only where the DNA matches it firmly. Some rows have no size entry. The others give once, few or many, or a class for an expanded clone.

J gene | D gene | CDR3 length | V gene | clone size | CDR3 protein | CDR3 DNA
TRBJ2-6 | - | 12 | TRBV30 | - | CARESGANVLTF | TGTGCCCGTGAGTCTGGGGCCAACGTCCTGACTTTC
TRBJ2-1 | - | 16 | TRBV11-2 | - | CASSLGGESSYNEQFF | TGTGCCAGCAGCTTAGGGGGCGAGAGCTCCTACAATGAGCAGTTCTTC
TRBJ2-7 | TRBD1 | 16 | TRBV9 | - | CASSPRDRLLSYEQYF | TGTGCCAGCAGCCCCCGGGACAGGCTTCTATCCTACGAGCAGTACTTC
TRBJ2-7 | TRBD1 | 13 | TRBV28 | - | CASSFPGGYEQYF | TGTGCCAGCAGCTTTCCAGGGGGATACGAGCAGTACTTC
TRBJ1-1 | TRBD1 | 14 | TRBV6-5 | few | CASSHDRGRPEAFF | TGTGCCAGCAGCCATGACAGGGGGCGGCCTGAAGCTTTCTTT
TRBJ2-1 | TRBD2 | 14 | TRBV27 | - | CATRLAGHYNEQFF | TGTGCCACCAGACTAGCGGGGCATTACAATGAGCAGTTCTTC
TRBJ1-4 | TRBD1 | 15 | TRBV7-2 | - | CASSGSGTGIEKLFF | TGTGCCAGCAGCGGATCCGGGACAGGGATTGAAAAACTGTTTTTT
TRBJ2-5 | - | 14 | TRBV28 | few | CASSFSGGGETQYF | TGTGCCAGCAGTTTTTCAGGGGGAGGAGAGACCCAGTACTTC
TRBJ2-2 | - | 14 | TRBV30 | - | CAWKELVSTGELFF | TGTGCCTGGAAAGAACTAGTGAGCACCGGGGAGCTGTTTTTT
TRBJ2-5 | TRBD1 | 14 | TRBV5-5 | - | CASSGTGGVETQHF | TGTGCCAGCAGCGGGACAGGGGGCGTAGAGACCCAGCACTTC
TRBJ2-7 | TRBD1 | 16 | TRBV19 | - | CASSPTVGTGSSEQYF | TGTGCCAGTAGTCCTACTGTCGGGACAGGGTCCTCCGAGCAGTACTTC
TRBJ1-5 | - | 16 | TRBV4-1 | - | CASSQDRGSGNQPQHF | TGCGCCAGCAGCCAAGACAGGGGTTCGGGCAATCAGCCCCAGCATTTT
TRBJ1-2 | - | 12 | TRBV19 | - | CASSTTGSGYTF | TGTGCCAGTAGTACCACAGGTTCTGGCTACACCTTC
TRBJ1-2 | - | 15 | TRBV25-1 | - | CASSGEEARNYGYTF | TGTGCCAGCAGTGGCGAAGAGGCTCGTAACTATGGCTACACCTTC
TRBJ2-7 | - | 13 | TRBV27 | - | CASSYTVSYEQYF | TGTGCCAGCAGCTATACAGTGTCCTACGAGCAGTACTTC